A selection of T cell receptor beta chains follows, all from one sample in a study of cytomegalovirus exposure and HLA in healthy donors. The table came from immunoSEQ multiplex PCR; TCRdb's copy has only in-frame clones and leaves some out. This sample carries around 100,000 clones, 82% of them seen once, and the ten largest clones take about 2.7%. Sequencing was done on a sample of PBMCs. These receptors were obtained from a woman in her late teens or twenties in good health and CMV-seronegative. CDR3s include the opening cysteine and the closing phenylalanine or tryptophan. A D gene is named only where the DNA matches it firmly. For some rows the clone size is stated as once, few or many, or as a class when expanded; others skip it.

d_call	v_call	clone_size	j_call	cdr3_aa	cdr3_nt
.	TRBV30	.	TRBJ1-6	CAWSVQVRGVGSPLHF	TGTGCCTGGAGTGTACAGGTTCGGGGGGTGGGTTCACCCCTCCACTTT
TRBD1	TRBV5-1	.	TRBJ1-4	CASSLQGAREKLFF	TGCGCCAGCAGCCTACAGGGGGCGCGAGAAAAACTGTTTTTT
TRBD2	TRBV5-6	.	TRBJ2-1	CASRNQRENYNEQFF	TGTGCCAGCAGAAACCAGCGGGAGAACTACAATGAGCAGTTCTTC
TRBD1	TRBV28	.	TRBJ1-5	CASSEFGTGLRRQPQHF	TGTGCCAGCAGTGAGTTCGGGACAGGGTTACGGCGTCAGCCCCAGCATTTT
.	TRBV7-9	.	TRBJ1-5	CASSLTVNQPQHF	TGTGCCAGCAGCTTGACAGTCAATCAGCCCCAGCATTTT
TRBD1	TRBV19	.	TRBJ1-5	CASSTLTRTGGGPPQHF	TGTGCCAGTAGTACCCTAACTAGGACAGGGGGTGGTCCGCCCCAGCATTTT
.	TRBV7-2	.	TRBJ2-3	CASSPTAGMYTDTQYF	TGTGCCAGCAGCCCCACCGCAGGGATGTACACAGATACGCAGTATTTT
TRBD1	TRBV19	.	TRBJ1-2	CASSLRDRGYGYTF	TGTGCCAGTAGTCTCCGGGACAGGGGCTATGGCTACACCTTC
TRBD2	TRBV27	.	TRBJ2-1	CASSLVLTGLAYNEQFF	TGTGCCAGCAGTTTAGTCCTAACGGGACTAGCCTACAATGAGCAGTTCTTC
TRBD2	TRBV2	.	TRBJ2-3	CASSDGGGSTDTQYF	TGTGCCAGCAGTGACGGCGGGGGGTCCACAGATACGCAGTATTTT
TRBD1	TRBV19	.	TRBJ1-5	CASSLQGPYSNQPQHF	TGTGCCAGTAGCCTACAGGGGCCTTATAGCAATCAGCCCCAGCATTTT
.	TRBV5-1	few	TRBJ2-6	CASSLYPGSTGKGANVLTF	TGCGCCAGCAGCTTGTATCCAGGGTCAACTGGAAAAGGGGCCAACGTCCTGACTTTC
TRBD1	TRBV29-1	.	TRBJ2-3	CSVLRDRAVPDTQYF	TGCAGCGTCCTCCGGGACAGGGCCGTACCAGATACGCAGTATTTT
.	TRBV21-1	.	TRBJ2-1	CASSKGLAGGQSYNEQFF	TGTGCCAGCAGCAAAGGACTAGCGGGGGGTCAGTCCTACAATGAGCAGTTCTTC
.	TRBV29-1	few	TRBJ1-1	CSVEASSEAFF	TGCAGCGTTGAGGCCTCCTCTGAAGCTTTCTTT
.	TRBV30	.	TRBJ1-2	CARSGSNYGYTF	TGTGCCAGATCCGGGTCTAACTATGGCTACACCTTC
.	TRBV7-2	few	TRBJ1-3	CASSPQGAGNTIYF	TGTGCCAGCAGCCCTCAAGGGGCCGGAAACACCATATATTTT
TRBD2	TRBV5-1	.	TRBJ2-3	CASSLSSGRWADTQYF	TGCGCCAGCAGCTTATCTAGCGGGAGGTGGGCAGATACGCAGTATTTT
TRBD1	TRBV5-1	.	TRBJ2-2	CASSPGTANTGELFF	TGCGCCAGCAGCCCCGGGACAGCGAACACCGGGGAGCTGTTTTTT
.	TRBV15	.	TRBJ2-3	CATSSPTGDTQYF	TGTGCCACCAGCAGCCCGACTGGAGATACGCAGTATTTT
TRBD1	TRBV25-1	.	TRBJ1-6	CASSAGTGVITPLHF	TGTGCCAGCAGTGCCGGGACAGGGGTCATTACACCCCTCCACTTT
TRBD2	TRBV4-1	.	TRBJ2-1	CASSQDLSGRNEQFF	TGCGCCAGCAGCCAAGATCTAAGCGGGAGGAATGAGCAGTTCTTC
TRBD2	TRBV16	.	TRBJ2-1	CASSRTGTSGDNEQFF	TGTGCCAGCAGCCGCACCGGGACTAGCGGCGACAATGAGCAGTTCTTC
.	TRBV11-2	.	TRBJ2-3	CASSLEVGSDTQYF	TGTGCCAGCAGCTTAGAGGTGGGGAGCGATACGCAGTATTTT
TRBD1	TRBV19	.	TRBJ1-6	CASSIRTGGAYNSPLHF	TGTGCCAGTAGTATCCGGACAGGGGGCGCCTATAATTCACCCCTCCACTTT
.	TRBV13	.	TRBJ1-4	CASSSRVTNEKLFF	TGTGCCAGCAGCTCCAGGGTGACTAATGAAAAACTGTTTTTT
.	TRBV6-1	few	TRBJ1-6	CASIRLNYNSPLHF	TGTGCCAGCATCCGACTGAACTATAATTCACCCCTCCACTTT